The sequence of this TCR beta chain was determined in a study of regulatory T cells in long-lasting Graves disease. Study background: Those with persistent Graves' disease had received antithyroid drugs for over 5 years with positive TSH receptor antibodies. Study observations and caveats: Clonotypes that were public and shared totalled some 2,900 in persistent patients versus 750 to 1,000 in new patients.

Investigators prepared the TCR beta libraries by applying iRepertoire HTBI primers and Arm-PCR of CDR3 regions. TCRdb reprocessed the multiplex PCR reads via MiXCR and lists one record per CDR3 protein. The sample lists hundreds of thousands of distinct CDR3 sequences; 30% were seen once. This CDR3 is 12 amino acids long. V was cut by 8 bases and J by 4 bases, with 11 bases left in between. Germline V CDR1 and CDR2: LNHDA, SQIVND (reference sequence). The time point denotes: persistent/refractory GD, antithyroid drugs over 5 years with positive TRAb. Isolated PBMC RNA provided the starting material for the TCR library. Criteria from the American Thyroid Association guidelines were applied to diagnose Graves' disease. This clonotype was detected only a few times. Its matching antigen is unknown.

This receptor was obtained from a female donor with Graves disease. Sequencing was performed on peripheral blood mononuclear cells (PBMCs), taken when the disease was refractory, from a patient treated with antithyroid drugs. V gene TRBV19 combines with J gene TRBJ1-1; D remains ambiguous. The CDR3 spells CASQARTTEAFF. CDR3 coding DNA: TGTGCCAGTCAGGCCCGAACCACTGAAGCTTTCTTT.